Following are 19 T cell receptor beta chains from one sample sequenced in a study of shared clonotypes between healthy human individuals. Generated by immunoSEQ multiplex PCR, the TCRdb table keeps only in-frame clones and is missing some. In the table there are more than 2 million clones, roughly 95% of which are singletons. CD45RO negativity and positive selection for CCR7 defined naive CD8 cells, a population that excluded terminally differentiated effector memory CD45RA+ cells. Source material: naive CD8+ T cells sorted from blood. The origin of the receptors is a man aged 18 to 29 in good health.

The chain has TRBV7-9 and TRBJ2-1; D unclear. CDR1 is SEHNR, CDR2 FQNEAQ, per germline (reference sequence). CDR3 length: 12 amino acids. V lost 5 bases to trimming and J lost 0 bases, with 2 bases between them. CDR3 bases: TGTGCCAGCAGCATCTCCTACAATGAGCAGTTCTTC. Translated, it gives CASSISYNEQFF.

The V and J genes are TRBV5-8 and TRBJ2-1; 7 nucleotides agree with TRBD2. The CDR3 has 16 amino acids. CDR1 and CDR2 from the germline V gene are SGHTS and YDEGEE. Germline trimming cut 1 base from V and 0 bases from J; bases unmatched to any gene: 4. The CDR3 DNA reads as TGTGCCAGCAGCTTGATCCCTAGCGGCTCCTACAATGAGCAGTTCTTC. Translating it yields CASSLIPSGSYNEQFF.

The CDR3 sequence: CASSLPPGSTYEQYF. CDR3 nucleotides: TGTGCCAGCAGCTTGCCTCCGGGGTCTACCTACGAGCAGTACTTC. V is TRBV5-6 and J is TRBJ2-7; D is perhaps TRBD2 (5 bases). V gave up 1 base and J gave up 2 bases, with 13 bases separating them. CDR3 length equals 15 residues. CDR1 and CDR2 (germline): SGHDT, YYEEEE.

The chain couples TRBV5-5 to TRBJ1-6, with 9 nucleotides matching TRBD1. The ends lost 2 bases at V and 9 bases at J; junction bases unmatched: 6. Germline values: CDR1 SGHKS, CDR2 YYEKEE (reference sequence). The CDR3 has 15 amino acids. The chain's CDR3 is CASSFRDRDGSPLHF. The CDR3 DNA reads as TGTGCCAGCAGCTTCCGGGACAGGGATGGTTCACCCCTCCACTTT.

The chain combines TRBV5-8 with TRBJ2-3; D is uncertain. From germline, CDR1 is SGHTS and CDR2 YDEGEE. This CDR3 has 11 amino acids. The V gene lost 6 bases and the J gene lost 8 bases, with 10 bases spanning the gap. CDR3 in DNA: TGTGCCAGCACCCAAGACGGTACGCAGTATTTT. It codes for CASTQDGTQYF.

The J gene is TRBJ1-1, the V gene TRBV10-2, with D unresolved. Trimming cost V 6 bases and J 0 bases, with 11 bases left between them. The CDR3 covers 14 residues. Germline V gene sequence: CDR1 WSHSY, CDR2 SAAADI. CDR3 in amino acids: CASSLMGMNTEAFF. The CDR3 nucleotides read TGCGCCAGCAGCCTAATGGGTATGAACACTGAAGCTTTCTTT.

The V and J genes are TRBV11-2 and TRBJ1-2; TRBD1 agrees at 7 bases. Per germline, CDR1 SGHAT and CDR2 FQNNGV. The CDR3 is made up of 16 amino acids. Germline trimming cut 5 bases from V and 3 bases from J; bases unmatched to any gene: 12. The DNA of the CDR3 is TGTGCCAGCAGCCTAACGGGGGACAGTCATCACTATGGCTACACCTTC. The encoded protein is CASSLTGDSHHYGYTF.

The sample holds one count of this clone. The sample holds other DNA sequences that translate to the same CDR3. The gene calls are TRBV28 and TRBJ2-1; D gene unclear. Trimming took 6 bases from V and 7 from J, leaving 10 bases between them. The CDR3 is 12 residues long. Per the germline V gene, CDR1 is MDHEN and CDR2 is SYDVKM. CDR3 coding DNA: TGTGCCAGCAGCCCGCTAGGTAATGAGCAGTTCTTC. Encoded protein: CASSPLGNEQFF.

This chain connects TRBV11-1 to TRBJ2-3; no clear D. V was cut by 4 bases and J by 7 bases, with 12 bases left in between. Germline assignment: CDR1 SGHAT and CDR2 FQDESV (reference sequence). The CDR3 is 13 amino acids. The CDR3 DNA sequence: TGTGCCAGCAGCTCCCTAGACGGGCATACGCAGTATTTT. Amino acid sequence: CASSSLDGHTQYF.

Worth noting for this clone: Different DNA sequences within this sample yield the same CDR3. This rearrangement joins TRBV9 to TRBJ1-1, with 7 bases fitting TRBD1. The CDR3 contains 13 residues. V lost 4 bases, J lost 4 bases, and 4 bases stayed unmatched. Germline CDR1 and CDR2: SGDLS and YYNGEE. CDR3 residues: CASSQGGSTEAFF. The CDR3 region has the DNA TGTGCCAGCAGCCAGGGGGGGAGCACTGAAGCTTTCTTT.

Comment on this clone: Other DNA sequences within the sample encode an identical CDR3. Here the CDR3 DNA reads TGCAGCGTTGAAAACAGGGACTCCTACGAGCAGTACTTC. Its translation is CSVENRDSYEQYF. The chain recombines TRBV29-1 with TRBJ2-7, with D perhaps matching TRBD1 (6 bases). Trimming took 2 bases from V and 0 from J, leaving 8 bases between them. Germline V gene data show CDR1 as SQVTM and CDR2 as ANQGSEA. The CDR3 contains 13 residues.

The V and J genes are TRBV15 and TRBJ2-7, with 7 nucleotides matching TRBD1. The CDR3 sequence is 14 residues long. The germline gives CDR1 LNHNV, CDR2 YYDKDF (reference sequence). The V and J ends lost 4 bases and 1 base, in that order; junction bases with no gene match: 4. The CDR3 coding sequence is TGTGCCACCAGCACTGTGACAGGGTCCTACGAGCAGTACTTC. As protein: CATSTVTGSYEQYF.

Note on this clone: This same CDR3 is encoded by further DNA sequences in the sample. Here the CDR3 reads CAWSATGGTEAFF. The CDR3 DNA sequence: TGTGCCTGGAGCGCTACAGGGGGCACTGAAGCTTTCTTT. The chain carries TRBV30 and TRBJ1-1; 8 bases align to TRBD1. J lost 4 bases, V lost 3 bases, and 4 bases had no gene match. The CDR3 has 13 residues. Germline V gene data show CDR1 as GTSNPN and CDR2 as SVGIG (reference sequence).

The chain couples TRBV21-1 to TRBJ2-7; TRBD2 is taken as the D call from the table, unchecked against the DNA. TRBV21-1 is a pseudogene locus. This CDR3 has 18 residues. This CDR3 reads CASSKALLAGFSSYEQYF. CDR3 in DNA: TGTGCCAGCAGCAAAGCGCTGCTAGCGGGATTTAGCTCCTACGAGCAGTACTTC.

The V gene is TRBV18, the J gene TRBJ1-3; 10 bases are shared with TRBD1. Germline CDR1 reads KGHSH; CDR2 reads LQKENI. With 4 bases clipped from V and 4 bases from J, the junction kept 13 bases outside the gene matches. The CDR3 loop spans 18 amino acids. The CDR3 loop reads CASSLTLSDRGRGNTIYF. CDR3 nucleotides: TGTGCCAGCTCACTTACCCTCTCAGACAGGGGGCGAGGAAACACCATATATTTT.

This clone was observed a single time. CDR3 protein: CASSDNSGGAETQYF. Here the CDR3 DNA reads TGCGCCAGCAGTGATAACAGCGGGGGGGCCGAGACCCAGTACTTC. V is TRBV10-1 and J is TRBJ2-5, with 10 nucleotides matching TRBD2. Unmatched junction bases numbered 6, after V lost 3 bases and J lost 5 bases. The CDR3 is 15 residues long. CDR1 and CDR2 from the germline V gene are WNHNN and SYGVQD (reference sequence).

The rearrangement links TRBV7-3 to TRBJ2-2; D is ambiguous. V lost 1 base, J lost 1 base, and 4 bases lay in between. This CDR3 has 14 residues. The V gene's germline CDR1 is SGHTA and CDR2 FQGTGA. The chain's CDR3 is CASSLNGNTGELFF. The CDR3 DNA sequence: TGTGCCAGCAGCTTAAACGGGAACACCGGGGAGCTGTTTTTT.

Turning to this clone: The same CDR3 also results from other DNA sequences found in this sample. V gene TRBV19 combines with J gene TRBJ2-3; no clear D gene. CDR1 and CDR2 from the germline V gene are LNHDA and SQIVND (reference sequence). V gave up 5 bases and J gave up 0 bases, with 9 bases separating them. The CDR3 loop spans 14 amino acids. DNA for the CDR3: TGTGCCAGTAGTCTCTTGGGGAGCACAGATACGCAGTATTTT. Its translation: CASSLLGSTDTQYF.

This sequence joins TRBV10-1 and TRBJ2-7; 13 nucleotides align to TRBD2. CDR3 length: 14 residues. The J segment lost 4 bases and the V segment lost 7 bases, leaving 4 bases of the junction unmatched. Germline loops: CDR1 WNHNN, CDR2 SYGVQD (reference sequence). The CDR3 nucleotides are TGCGCCAGCAAGTGGACTAGCGGGGGTTACGAGCAGTACTTC. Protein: CASKWTSGGYEQYF.